These 11 T cell receptor beta chains were all obtained from the same sample, sequenced in a study of Ad26.COV2.S vaccination and SARS-CoV-2 variants. The repertoire was sequenced with immunoSEQ multiplex PCR; TCRdb's copy has only in-frame clones and lacks some. The sample holds hundreds of thousands of clones, around nine tenths seen once. Treatment reported: some 20 received Ad26.COV2.S at low or high dose, single or two shots; about 5 received placebo; per-sample allocation not given. All samples were drawn on day 63, counting from the first vaccine or placebo injection. Sequenced material: peripheral blood, taken in a trial of Ad26.COV2.S vaccine versus placebo. The origin of the receptors is a person between 18 and 60 years old who received the Ad26.COV2.S COVID-19 vaccine or a placebo.

The chain carries TRBV5-1 and TRBJ2-2; D might be TRBD1 (6 bases). This CDR3 is built from 14 residues. V lost 2 bases, J lost 5 bases, and 10 bases lay in between. Germline CDR1 is SGHRS and CDR2 is YFSETQ. The CDR3 is CASSFGQSTGELFF. The DNA for the CDR3 is TGCGCCAGCAGCTTCGGACAGAGTACCGGGGAGCTGTTTTTT. The variable domain in full, completed from reference TRBV5-1 and TRBJ2-2, reads KAGVTQTPRYLIKTRGQQVTLSCSPISGHRSVSWYQQTPGQGLQFLFEYFSETQRNKGNFPGRFSGRQFSNSRSEMNVSTLELGDSALYLCASSFGQSTGELFFGEGSRLTVL.

V is TRBV25-1 and J is TRBJ2-3, with D perhaps matching TRBD1 (5 bases). Germline lookup yields CDR1 MGHDK and CDR2 SYGVNS. V lost 5 bases, J lost 1 base, and 7 bases lay in between. CDR3 size: 13 residues. The CDR3 coding sequence is TGTGCCAGCAGTCTGACAGGCACAGATACGCAGTATTTT. It yields the protein CASSLTGTDTQYF.

The chain recombines TRBV5-1 with TRBJ1-4, with D possibly matching TRBD1 (6 bases). This CDR3 region has 15 residues. CDR1 and CDR2 (germline): SGHRS, YFSETQ. The V gene lost 0 bases and the J gene lost 7 bases, with 13 bases spanning the gap. The CDR3 protein is CASSLAQGRVEKLFF. CDR3 bases: TGCGCCAGCAGCTTGGCGCAGGGGCGAGTTGAAAAACTGTTTTTT.

V is TRBV5-1 and J is TRBJ2-5; TRBD1 agrees at 7 bases. The CDR3 covers 14 residues. The V segment lost 0 bases and the J segment 4 bases; nucleotides outside the gene matches: 3. CDR1 and CDR2 (germline): SGHRS, YFSETQ. CDR3 residues: CASSLAGQIETQYF. DNA of the CDR3: TGCGCCAGCAGCTTGGCGGGACAGATAGAGACCCAGTACTTC.

The chain uses TRBV13 and TRBJ1-2; D is unclear. The germline gives CDR1 PRHDT, CDR2 FYEKMQ (reference sequence). The CDR3 is made up of 17 amino acids. V gave up 5 bases and J gave up 2 bases, with 21 bases separating them. The CDR3 here is CASSRKADSAPNYGYTF. CDR3 nucleotides: TGTGCCAGCAGCCGAAAGGCAGACTCCGCTCCAAACTATGGCTACACCTTC.

This clone was observed a single time. The chain combines TRBV29-1 with TRBJ2-1; 10 bases are shared with TRBD2. Losses at the gene ends were 0 bases for V and 6 bases for J; bases not matched to a gene: 5. Germline assignment: CDR1 SQVTM and CDR2 ANQGSEA. The CDR3 has 15 residues. The CDR3 coding sequence is TGCAGCGTTGAAGAAAGCGGGAGGGCGGGCAATGAGCAGTTCTTC. Amino acid sequence: CSVEESGRAGNEQFF.

V and J are TRBV19 and TRBJ2-3, with TRBD2 as a possible D gene (5 bases). CDR3 length: 14 residues. The V end was cut by 4 bases, the J end by 2 bases, with 10 bases between. Germline V gene data show CDR1 as LNHDA and CDR2 as SQIVND (reference sequence). CDR3 nucleotide sequence: TGTGCCAGTAGTAGACGGGAACTCACAGATACGCAGTATTTT. It yields the protein CASSRRELTDTQYF.

This clone was observed once. The gene calls are TRBV30 and TRBJ2-7; 7 bases agree with TRBD1. Trimming removed 7 bases from V and 3 bases from J; junction bases left unmatched: 9. This CDR3 is 13 amino acids long. The V gene's germline CDR1 is GTSNPN and CDR2 SVGIG (reference sequence). CDR3 sequence reads: CASRRDSSYEQYF. DNA of the CDR3: TGTGCCTCCCGCCGGGACAGTAGCTACGAGCAGTACTTC.

The J gene is TRBJ1-4, the V gene TRBV4-3; 8 positions match TRBD1. Germline V lookup: CDR1 LGHNA, CDR2 YSLEER. This CDR3 spans 15 amino acids. J lost 5 bases, V lost 3 bases, and 5 bases had no gene match. The DNA of the CDR3 is TGCGCCAGCAGCCAGTCCGGGACAGGCAATGAAAAACTGTTTTTT. This codes for CASSQSGTGNEKLFF.

The chain employs TRBV6-2 or TRBV6-3 and TRBJ2-7; the match to TRBD2 covers 8 bases. The CDR3 covers 14 residues. Germline CDR1 is MNHEY and CDR2 is SVGEGT. V gave up 5 bases and J gave up 6 bases; unmatched junction bases: 9. The CDR3 region is CASSNSGGGFEQYF. The DNA of the CDR3 is TGTGCCAGCAGTAACAGCGGGGGAGGGTTCGAGCAGTACTTC.

The rearrangement joins TRBV29-1 to TRBJ2-5; D is possibly TRBD2 (5 bases). This CDR3 has 13 amino acids. V was shortened by 6 bases and J by 7 bases, with 18 bases between the two germline ends. The V gene's germline CDR1 is SQVTM and CDR2 ANQGSEA. The CDR3 DNA reads as TGCAGCGTCTACCGGGATTCGTCAGGGACCCAGTACTTC. Its translation: CSVYRDSSGTQYF.